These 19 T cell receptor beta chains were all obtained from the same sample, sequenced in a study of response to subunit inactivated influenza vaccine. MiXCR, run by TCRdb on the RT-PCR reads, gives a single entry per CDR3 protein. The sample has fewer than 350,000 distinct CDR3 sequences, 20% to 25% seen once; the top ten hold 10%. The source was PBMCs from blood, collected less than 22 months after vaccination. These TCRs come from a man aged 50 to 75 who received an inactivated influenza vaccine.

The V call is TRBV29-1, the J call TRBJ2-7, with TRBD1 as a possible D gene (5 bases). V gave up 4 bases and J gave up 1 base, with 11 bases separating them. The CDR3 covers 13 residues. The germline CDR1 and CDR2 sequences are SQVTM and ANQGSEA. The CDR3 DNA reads TGCAGCGTTGGTTTCAAGGGGTCCTACGAGCAGTACTTC. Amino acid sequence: CSVGFKGSYEQYF.

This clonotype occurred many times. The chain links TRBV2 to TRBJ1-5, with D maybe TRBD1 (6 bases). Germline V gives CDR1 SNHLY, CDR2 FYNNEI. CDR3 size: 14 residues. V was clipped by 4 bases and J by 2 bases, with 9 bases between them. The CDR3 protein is CASSVGGGNQPQHF. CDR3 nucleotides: TGTGCCAGCAGTGTAGGGGGTGGCAATCAGCCCCAGCATTTT.

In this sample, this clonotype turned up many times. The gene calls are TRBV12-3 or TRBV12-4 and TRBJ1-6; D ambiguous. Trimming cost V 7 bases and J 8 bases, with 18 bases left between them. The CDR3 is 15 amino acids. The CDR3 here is CASTLVGPPDSPLHF. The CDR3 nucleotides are TGTGCCAGCACCCTAGTGGGCCCACCGGATTCACCCCTCCACTTT.

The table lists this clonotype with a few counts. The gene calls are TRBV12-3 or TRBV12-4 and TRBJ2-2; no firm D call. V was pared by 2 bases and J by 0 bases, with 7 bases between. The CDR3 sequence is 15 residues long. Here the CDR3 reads CASSLRQANTGELFF. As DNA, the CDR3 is TGTGCCAGCAGTTTAAGGCAGGCGAACACCGGGGAGCTGTTTTTT.

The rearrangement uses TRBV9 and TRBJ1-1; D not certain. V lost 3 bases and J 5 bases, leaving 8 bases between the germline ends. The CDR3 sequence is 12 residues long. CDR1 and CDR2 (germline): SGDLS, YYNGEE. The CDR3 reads CASSAGWTEAFF. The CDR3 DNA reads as TGTGCCAGCAGCGCGGGGTGGACTGAAGCTTTCTTT.

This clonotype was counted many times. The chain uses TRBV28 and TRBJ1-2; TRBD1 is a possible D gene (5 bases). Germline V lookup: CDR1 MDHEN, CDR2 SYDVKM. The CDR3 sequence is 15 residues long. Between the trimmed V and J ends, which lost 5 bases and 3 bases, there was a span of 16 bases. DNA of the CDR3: TGTGCCAGCAGTCCCCAATGGGGCAGTGACTATGGCTACACCTTC. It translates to CASSPQWGSDYGYTF.

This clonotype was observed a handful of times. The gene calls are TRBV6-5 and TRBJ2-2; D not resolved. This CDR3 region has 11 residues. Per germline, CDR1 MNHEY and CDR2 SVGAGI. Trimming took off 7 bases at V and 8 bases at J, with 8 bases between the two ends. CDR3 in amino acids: CASTNGGELFF. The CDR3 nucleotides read TGTGCCAGCACCAACGGTGGGGAGCTGTTTTTT.

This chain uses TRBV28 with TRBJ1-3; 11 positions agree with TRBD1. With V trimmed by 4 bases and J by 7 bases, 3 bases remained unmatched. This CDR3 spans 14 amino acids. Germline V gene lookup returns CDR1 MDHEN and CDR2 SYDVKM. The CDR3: CASSSWTGGNTIYF. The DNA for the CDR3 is TGTGCCAGCAGTTCTTGGACAGGGGGCAACACCATATATTTT.

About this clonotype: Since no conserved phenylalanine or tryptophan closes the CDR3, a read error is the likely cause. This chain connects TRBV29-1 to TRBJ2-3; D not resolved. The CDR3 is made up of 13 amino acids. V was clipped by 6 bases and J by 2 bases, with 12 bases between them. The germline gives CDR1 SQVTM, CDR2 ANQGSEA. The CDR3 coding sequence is TGCAGCGTCTGGGAACAGAACACAGATACGCAGTATCTT. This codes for CSVWEQNTDTQYL.

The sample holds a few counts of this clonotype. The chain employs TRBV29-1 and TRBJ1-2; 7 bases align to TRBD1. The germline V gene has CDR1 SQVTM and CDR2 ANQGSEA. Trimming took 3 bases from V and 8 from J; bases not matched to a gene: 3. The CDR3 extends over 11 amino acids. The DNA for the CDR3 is TGCAGCGTTGACCAGGGGGGGGGCTACACCTTC. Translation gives CSVDQGGGYTF. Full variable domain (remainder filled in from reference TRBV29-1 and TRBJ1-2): SAVISQKPSRDICQRGTSLTIQCQVDSQVTMMFWYRQQPGQSLTLIATANQGSEATYESGFVIDKFPISRPNLTFSTLTVSNMSPEDSSIYLCSVDQGGGYTFGSGTRLTVV.

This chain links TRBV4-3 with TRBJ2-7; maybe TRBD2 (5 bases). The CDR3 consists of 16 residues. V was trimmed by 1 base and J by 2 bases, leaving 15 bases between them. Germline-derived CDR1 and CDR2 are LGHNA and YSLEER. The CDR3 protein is CASSQAWETSAYEQYF. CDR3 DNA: TGCGCCAGCAGCCAAGCTTGGGAGACATCCGCCTACGAGCAGTACTTC.

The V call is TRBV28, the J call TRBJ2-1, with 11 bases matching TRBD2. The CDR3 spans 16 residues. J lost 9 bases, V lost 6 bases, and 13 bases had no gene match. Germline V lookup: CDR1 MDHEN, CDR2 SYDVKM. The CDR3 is CASSHELAGEWSEQFF. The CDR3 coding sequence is TGTGCCAGCAGCCATGAACTAGCGGGAGAATGGAGTGAGCAGTTCTTC.

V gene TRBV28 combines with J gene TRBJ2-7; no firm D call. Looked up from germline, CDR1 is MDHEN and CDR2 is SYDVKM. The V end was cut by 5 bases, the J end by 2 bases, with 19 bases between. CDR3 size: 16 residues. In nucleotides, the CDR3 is TGTGCCAGCAGTCTCGGGTGGAACCGAACAACCTACGAGCAGTACTTC. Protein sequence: CASSLGWNRTTYEQYF.

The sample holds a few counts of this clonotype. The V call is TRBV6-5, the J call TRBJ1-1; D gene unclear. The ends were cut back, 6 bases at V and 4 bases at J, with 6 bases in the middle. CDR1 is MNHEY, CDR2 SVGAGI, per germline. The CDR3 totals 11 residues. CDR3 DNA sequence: TGTGCCAGCAGGCATGGCACTGAAGCTTTCTTT. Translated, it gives CASRHGTEAFF.

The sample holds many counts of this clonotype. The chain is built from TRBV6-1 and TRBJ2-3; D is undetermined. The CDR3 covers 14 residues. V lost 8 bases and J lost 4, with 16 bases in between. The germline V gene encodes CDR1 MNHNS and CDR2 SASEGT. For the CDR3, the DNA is TGTGCCAGCGGGAAGGGTAACTTACCAGATACGCAGTATTTT. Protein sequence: CASGKGNLPDTQYF.

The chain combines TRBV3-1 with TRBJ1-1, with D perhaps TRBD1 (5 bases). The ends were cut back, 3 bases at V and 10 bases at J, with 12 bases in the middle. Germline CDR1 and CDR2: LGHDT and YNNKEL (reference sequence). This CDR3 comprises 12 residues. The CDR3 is CASSHTTGGAFF. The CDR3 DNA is TGTGCCAGCAGCCATACTACAGGTGGAGCTTTCTTT. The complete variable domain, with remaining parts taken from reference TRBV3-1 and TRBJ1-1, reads DTAVSQTPKYLVTQMGNDKSIKCEQNLGHDTMYWYKQDSKKFLKIMFSYNNKELIINETVPNRFSPKSPDKAHLNLHINSLELGDSAVYFCASSHTTGGAFFGQGTRLTVV.

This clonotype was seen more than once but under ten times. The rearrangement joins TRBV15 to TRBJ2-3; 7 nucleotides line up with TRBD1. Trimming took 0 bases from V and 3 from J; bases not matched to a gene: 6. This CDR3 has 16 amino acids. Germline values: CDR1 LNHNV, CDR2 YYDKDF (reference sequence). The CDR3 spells CATSRDQVRGTDTQYF. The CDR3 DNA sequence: TGTGCCACCAGCAGAGATCAAGTCAGGGGGACAGATACGCAGTATTTT.

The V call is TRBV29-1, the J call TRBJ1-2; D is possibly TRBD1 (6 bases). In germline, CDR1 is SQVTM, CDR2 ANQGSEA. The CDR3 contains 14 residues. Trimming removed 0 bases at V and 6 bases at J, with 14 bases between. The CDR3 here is CSVEDRGGGDGYTF. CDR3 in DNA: TGCAGCGTTGAAGATAGAGGGGGAGGGGATGGCTACACCTTC.

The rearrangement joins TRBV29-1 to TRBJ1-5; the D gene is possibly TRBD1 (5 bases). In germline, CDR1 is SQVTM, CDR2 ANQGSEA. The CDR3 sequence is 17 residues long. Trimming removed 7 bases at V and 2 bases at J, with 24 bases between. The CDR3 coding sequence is TGCAGCGCTATATTAGAATTCGAGGTACAGGGCAATCAGCCCCAGCATTTT. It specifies CSAILEFEVQGNQPQHF.